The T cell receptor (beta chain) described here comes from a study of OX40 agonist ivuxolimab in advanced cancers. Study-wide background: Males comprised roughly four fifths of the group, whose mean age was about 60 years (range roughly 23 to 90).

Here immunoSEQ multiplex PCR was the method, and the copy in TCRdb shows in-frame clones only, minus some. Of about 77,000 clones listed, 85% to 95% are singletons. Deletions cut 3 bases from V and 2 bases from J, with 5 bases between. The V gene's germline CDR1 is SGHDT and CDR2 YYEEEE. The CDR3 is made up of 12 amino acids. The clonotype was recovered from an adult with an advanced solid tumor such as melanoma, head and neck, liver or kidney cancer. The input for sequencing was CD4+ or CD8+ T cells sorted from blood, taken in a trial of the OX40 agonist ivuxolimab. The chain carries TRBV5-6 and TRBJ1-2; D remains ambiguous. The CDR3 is CASSSENYGYTF. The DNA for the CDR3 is TGTGCCAGCAGCTCCGAGAACTATGGCTACACCTTC.